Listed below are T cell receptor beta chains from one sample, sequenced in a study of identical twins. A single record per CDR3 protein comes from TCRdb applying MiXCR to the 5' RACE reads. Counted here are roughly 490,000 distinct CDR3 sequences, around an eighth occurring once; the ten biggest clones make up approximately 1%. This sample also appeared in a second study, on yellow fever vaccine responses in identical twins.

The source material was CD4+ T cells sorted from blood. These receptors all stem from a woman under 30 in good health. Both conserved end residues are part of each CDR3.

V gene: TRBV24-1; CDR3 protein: CATSDLGAARGEQFF
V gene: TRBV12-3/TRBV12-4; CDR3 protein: CASSPESRGNTQYF
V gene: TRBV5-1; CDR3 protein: CASSLGLAGVTDTQYF
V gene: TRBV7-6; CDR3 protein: CASSFKDRGTGELFF
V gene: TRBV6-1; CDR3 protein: CAHHSGTLNTEAFF
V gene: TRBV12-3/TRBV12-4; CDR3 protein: CATLITTNTGELFF
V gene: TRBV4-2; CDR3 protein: CASSQETSSYNSPLHF
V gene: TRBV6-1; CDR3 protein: CASRRVPHSYNEQFF
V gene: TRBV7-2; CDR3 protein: CASSLSVGRGTTDTQYF
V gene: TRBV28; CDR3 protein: CASGHLMSLNTEAFF
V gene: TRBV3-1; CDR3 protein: CASSQDWVNEQFF
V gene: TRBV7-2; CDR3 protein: CASSHTGTSGYNEQFF
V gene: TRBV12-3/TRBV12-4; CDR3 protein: CASSLSASGGTDTQYF
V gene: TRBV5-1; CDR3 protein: CASSLNLETQYF
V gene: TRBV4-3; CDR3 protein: CASSRGPPRWGYTF
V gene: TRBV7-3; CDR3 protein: CASTNRTGYNEQFF